A single sample is the source of the 8 T cell receptor beta chains below, sequenced in a study of blood T cell repertoires in COVID-19 (dated by TCRdb to the early 2020s). Libraries came from the immunoSEQ multiplex PCR assay. TCRdb took over this immuneACCESS table, retaining in-frame rearrangements with V and J assigned. Such tables are incomplete; in checked studies, under half of the missing clones stem from an unresolved V gene, and the remainder is unexplained. Recorded for this sample are around 75,000 clones; more than 80% of them occurred a single time. The top ten clonotypes cover roughly 13% of the sample. The sequencing input was peripheral blood. Every receptor here comes from a man between 45 and 60 years old with COVID-19, enrolled during active disease.

The chain links TRBV25-1 to TRBJ1-2, with D perhaps TRBD1 (5 bases). V lost 10 bases, J lost 5 bases, and 14 bases lay in between. Germline CDR1 MGHDK, CDR2 SYGVNS. The CDR3 loop spans 12 amino acids. Here the CDR3 reads CATEGLLYGYTF. CDR3 in DNA: TGTGCCACCGAGGGACTATTATATGGCTACACCTTC.

This chain connects TRBV5-1 to TRBJ2-3, with 8 bases identical to TRBD2. V was clipped by 1 base and J by 1 base; unmatched bases: 2. CDR1 and CDR2 from the germline V gene are SGHRS and YFSETQ. CDR3 length: 15 residues. The CDR3 is CASSLRGGRTDTQYF. The CDR3 DNA sequence: TGCGCCAGCAGCTTGCGCGGGGGGCGCACAGATACGCAGTATTTT.

With respect to this clone: This likely comes from a read error, as the CDR3 has no conserved phenylalanine or tryptophan at its end. No DNA is shown, since the ends of the CDR3 on it are uncertain; the CDR3 is the one TCRdb lists. The V gene is TRBV2, the J gene TRBJ1-6; no DNA check was done on the table's D call, TRBD1. Both ends counted, the CDR3 spans 15 residues. Germline CDR1 SNHLY, CDR2 FYNNEI. CDR3 amino acids: CASSEPPGQGALEVV.

The gene calls are TRBV11-2 and TRBJ1-2; TRBD1 might be the D (5 bases). This CDR3 comprises 13 residues. From germline, CDR1 is SGHAT and CDR2 FQNNGV. V was pared by 5 bases and J by 4 bases, with 11 bases between. The CDR3 region has the DNA TGTGCCAGCAGCCAAGGGGTCCTCTATGGCTACACCTTC. Amino acids: CASSQGVLYGYTF.

The chain is built from TRBV9 and TRBJ1-1; a possible D gene is TRBD1 (6 bases). The V gene's germline CDR1 is SGDLS and CDR2 YYNGEE. This CDR3 has 14 amino acids. V lost 5 bases and J 1 base, leaving 12 bases between the germline ends. The CDR3 region has the DNA TGTGCCAGCAGTACGGGACATAAGAACACTGAAGCTTTCTTT. The encoded protein is CASSTGHKNTEAFF.

The genes are TRBV9 and TRBJ2-3; D is undetermined. From germline, CDR1 is SGDLS and CDR2 YYNGEE. Trimming stripped 0 bases from V and 6 bases from J, with 5 bases between. This CDR3 has 12 residues. CDR3 bases: TGTGCCAGCAGCGTAGGTCAGGATACGCAGTATTTT. It specifies CASSVGQDTQYF.

V is TRBV3-1 (or the pseudogene TRBV3-2) and J is TRBJ1-1, with a tentative D call TRBD1 (6 bases). The CDR3 consists of 14 residues. V lost 6 bases and J lost 3, with 14 bases in between. Germline CDR1 reads LGHDT; CDR2 reads YNNKEL (reference sequence). The CDR3 DNA reads TGTGCCAGCAGGACGGACAGCCACGACACTGAAGCTTTCTTT. It translates to CASRTDSHDTEAFF.

The V call is TRBV2, the J call TRBJ1-2; tentatively, D is TRBD1 (5 bases). The V gene lost 7 bases and the J gene lost 8 bases, with 20 bases spanning the gap. This CDR3 has 14 amino acids. From germline, CDR1 is SNHLY and CDR2 FYNNEI. CDR3 amino acids: CASTPVVGAGGYTF. For the CDR3, the DNA is TGTGCCAGCACCCCAGTGGTCGGGGCGGGAGGCTACACCTTC.